This T cell receptor beta chain was captured in a study of CD8 T cells in Susac syndrome. Notes on the study in general: An acknowledgment was made by the study that its TCR sequencing and HLA analysis involved relatively few individuals.

The V end was cut by 3 bases, the J end by 7 bases, with 9 bases between. Germline V gene data show CDR1 as MDHEN and CDR2 as SYDVKM. The CDR3 has 12 amino acids. An input of about 0.5 to 1 ug of RNA was subjected to reverse transcription using random hexamers. The amplification used immunoSEQ multiplex PCR on TCR beta CDR3; it spanned 54 Vbeta and 13 Jbeta. MiXCR, applied by TCRdb to the immunoSEQ multiplex PCR reads, yields one record per CDR3 protein. The table records 150,000 to 200,000 distinct CDR3 sequences, approximately 93% of them present only once. Sequencing of TCR beta was undertaken in CD8+ and CD4+ T cells derived from blood. Treatment-naive patients with stable or active relapsing-remitting disease were the multiple sclerosis controls. Concerning this clonotype itself: The antigen is not known.

Material: CD4+ T cells from PBMCs. The V and J genes are TRBV28 and TRBJ1-1; D is unclear. The TCR sequence derives from a human donor with multiple sclerosis. In nucleotides, the CDR3 is TGTGCCAGCAGTTTCGGCGGCGTTGAAGCTTTCTTT. Residues: CASSFGGVEAFF.